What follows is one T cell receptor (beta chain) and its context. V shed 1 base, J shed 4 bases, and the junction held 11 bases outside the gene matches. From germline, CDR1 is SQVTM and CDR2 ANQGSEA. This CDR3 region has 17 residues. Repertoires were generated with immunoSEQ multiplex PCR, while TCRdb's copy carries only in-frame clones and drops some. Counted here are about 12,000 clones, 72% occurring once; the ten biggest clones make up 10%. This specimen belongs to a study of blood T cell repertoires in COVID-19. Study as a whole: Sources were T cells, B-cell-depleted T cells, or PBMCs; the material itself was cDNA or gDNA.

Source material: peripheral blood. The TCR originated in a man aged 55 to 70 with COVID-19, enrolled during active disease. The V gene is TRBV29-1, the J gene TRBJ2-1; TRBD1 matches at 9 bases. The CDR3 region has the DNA TGCAGCGTTGAAGTGGGACAGGGAATCTACCTTTACAATGAGCAGTTCTTC. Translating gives CSVEVGQGIYLYNEQFF.